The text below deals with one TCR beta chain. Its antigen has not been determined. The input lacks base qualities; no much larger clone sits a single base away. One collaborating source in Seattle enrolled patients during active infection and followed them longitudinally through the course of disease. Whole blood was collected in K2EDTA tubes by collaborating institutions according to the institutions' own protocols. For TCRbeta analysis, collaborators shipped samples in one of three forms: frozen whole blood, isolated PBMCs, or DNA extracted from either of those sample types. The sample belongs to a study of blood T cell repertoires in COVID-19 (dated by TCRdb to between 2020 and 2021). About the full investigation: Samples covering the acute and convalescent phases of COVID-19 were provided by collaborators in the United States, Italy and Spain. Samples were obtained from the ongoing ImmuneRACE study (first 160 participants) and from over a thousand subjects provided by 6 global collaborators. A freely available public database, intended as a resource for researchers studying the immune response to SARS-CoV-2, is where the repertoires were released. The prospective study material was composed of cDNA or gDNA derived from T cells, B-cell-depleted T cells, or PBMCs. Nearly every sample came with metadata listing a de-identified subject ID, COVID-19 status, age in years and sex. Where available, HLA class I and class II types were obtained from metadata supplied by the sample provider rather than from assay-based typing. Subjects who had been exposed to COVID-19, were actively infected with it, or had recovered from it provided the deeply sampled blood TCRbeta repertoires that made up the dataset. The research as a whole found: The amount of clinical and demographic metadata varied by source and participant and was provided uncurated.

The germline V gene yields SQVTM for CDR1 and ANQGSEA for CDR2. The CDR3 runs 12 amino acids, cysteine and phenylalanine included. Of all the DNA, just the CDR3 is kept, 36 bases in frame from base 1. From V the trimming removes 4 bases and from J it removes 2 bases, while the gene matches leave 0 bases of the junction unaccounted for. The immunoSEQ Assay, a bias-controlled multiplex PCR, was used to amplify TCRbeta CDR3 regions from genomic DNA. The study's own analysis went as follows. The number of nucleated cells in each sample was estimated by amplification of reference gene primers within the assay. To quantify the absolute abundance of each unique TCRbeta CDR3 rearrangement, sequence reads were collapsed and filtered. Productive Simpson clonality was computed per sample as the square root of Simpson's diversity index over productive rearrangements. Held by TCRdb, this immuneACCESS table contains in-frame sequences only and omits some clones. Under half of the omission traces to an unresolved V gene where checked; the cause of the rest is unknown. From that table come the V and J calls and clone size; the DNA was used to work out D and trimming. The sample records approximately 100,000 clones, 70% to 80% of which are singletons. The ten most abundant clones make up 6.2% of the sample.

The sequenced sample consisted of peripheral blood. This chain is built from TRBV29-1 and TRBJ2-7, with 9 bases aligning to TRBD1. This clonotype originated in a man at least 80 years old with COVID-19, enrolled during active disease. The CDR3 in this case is CSVGQGAYEQYF. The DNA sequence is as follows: TGCAGCGTTGGACAGGGGGCCTACGAGCAGTACTTC.